This T cell receptor (beta chain) emerged from a study of blood T cell repertoires in COVID-19. Whole-study context: Acute-phase and convalescent COVID-19 samples originated in the United States, Italy and Spain. T cells, B-cell-depleted T cells, or PBMCs supplied cDNA or gDNA.

In Seattle, patients joined the study during active infection and were tracked longitudinally. The J segment lost 4 bases and the V segment lost 4 bases, leaving 7 bases of the junction unmatched. Germline CDR1 SGHVS, CDR2 FQNEAQ. CDR3 length equals 15 residues. Methods used by the authors: Researchers report that nucleated cell counts were estimated from reference gene primer amplification. The assay was immunoSEQ multiplex PCR, and TCRdb's table has in-frame clones only and misses some. The V and J calls and clone size come from that table; D and trimming were worked out from the DNA. The data show some 170,000 clones, over 85% seen once.

This sequence was found in a woman aged 55-75 years with COVID-19, enrolled during active disease. The sequenced material came from peripheral blood. The V and J genes are TRBV7-8 and TRBJ1-1; 9 nucleotides match TRBD1. The CDR3 loop reads CASSSHRGLGTEAFF. The CDR3 DNA reads as TGTGCCAGCAGCTCACACAGGGGGCTTGGCACTGAAGCTTTCTTT.